Listed here are 22 T cell receptor beta chains from one sample, sequenced in a study of shared clonotypes between healthy human individuals. Assay used: immunoSEQ multiplex PCR; TCRdb lists only in-frame clones, some missing. The repertoire includes over 2,000,000 clones, around 93% of them detected once, and around 1.7% sits in the top ten. CD8 cells regarded as naive lacked CD45RO, were positively chosen for CCR7, and omitted terminally differentiated effector memory CD45RA+ cells. Sequencing input: naive CD8+ T cells from PBMCs. The receptors stem from a man aged 18 to 35 in good health. Some clones in this sample may be carry-over from other donors' samples.

J is TRBJ1-1 and V is TRBV18, with TRBD1 identical over 10 bases. The trim removed 3 bases at V and 6 bases at J, leaving 4 bases unmatched. The length of the CDR3 is 14 residues. Germline CDR1 reads KGHSH; CDR2 reads LQKENI. The CDR3 coding sequence is TGTGCCAGCTCACCGGACAGGGGGAGCGCTGAAGCTTTCTTT. It yields the protein CASSPDRGSAEAFF.

The chain's CDR3 is CASRQGAYNEQFF. Here the CDR3 DNA reads TGTGCCAGCAGACAGGGTGCCTACAATGAGCAGTTCTTC. V usage is TRBV6-5 and J usage is TRBJ2-1, with TRBD1 as a possible D gene (6 bases). V lost 6 bases to trimming and J lost 2 bases, with 8 bases between them. CDR1 is MNHEY, CDR2 SVGAGI, per germline. The CDR3 has 13 amino acids.

This chain links TRBV5-4 with TRBJ2-7; a weak D match, TRBD2 (6 bases). Trimming removed 4 bases at V and 4 bases at J, with 18 bases between. The length of the CDR3 is 15 residues. Germline V gene sequence: CDR1 SGHNT, CDR2 YYREEE (reference sequence). DNA of the CDR3: TGTGCCAGCAGCCGCCCGGACGGGGGTGAGTACGAGCAGTACTTC. Protein sequence: CASSRPDGGEYEQYF. The whole variable domain, remainder taken from reference TRBV5-4 and TRBJ2-7, is ETGVTQSPTHLIKTRGQQVTLRCSSQSGHNTVSWYQQALGQGPQFIFQYYREEENGRGNFPPRFSGLQFPNYSSELNVNALELDDSALYLCASSRPDGGEYEQYFGPGTRLTVT.

V and J are TRBV29-1 and TRBJ2-7; D is uncertain. The CDR3 has 15 residues. The germline CDR1 and CDR2 sequences are SQVTM and ANQGSEA. Trimming removed 4 bases at V and 1 base at J, with 17 bases between. The CDR3 here is CSVGRVFPGSYEQYF. The CDR3 nucleotides are TGCAGCGTTGGTCGAGTCTTCCCTGGGTCCTACGAGCAGTACTTC.

The V gene is TRBV29-1, the J gene TRBJ1-2, with a weak D call TRBD1 (5 bases). The CDR3 loop spans 14 amino acids. From germline, CDR1 is SQVTM and CDR2 ANQGSEA. V was shortened by 7 bases and J by 3 bases, with 18 bases between the two germline ends. The CDR3 bases are TGCAGCGCTCAACCTTCCAGGGCCGACTATGGCTACACCTTC. Residues: CSAQPSRADYGYTF.

This rearrangement joins TRBV28 to TRBJ2-3; D is unresolved. CDR3 length: 14 amino acids. Trimming pared 1 base from V and 4 bases from J, leaving 9 bases between. Germline V gives CDR1 MDHEN, CDR2 SYDVKM. In DNA, the CDR3 is TGTGCCAGCAGTTTATCGGTCCCCTCAGATACGCAGTATTTT. This sequence encodes CASSLSVPSDTQYF.

The gene calls are TRBV25-1 and TRBJ1-1, with TRBD1 as a possible D gene (6 bases). V gave up 4 bases and J gave up 5 bases, with 11 bases separating them. Germline V CDR1 and CDR2: MGHDK, SYGVNS. The CDR3 has 13 residues. The CDR3 region has the DNA TGTGCCAGCAGTGCTTACAGGGTTACTGAAGCTTTCTTT. Protein sequence: CASSAYRVTEAFF.

V and J are TRBV6-6 and TRBJ1-1; D call uncertain. CDR3 length: 13 amino acids. Trimming left V 0 bases short and J 7 bases short, with 9 bases between. CDR1 is MNHNY, CDR2 SVGAGI, per germline (reference sequence). The CDR3 sequence is CASSYSPTVEAFF. CDR3 coding DNA: TGTGCCAGCAGTTACTCCCCTACAGTTGAAGCTTTCTTT.

The V and J genes are TRBV5-1 and TRBJ2-5, with 7 bases identical to TRBD1. Germline V gives CDR1 SGHRS, CDR2 YFSETQ. The ends lost 4 bases at V and 5 bases at J; junction bases unmatched: 5. CDR3 length equals 13 residues. CDR3 DNA sequence: TGCGCCAGCAGCACAGGGGCCGGGGAGACCCAGTACTTC. It codes for CASSTGAGETQYF.

CDR3: CASRGGLPEGLNEKLFF. DNA for the CDR3: TGTGCCAGCAGGGGGGGACTACCCGAGGGCCTTAATGAAAAACTGTTTTTT. This chain connects TRBV2 to TRBJ1-4, with D possibly TRBD1 on 5 matching bases. The CDR3 spans 17 residues. Per germline, CDR1 SNHLY and CDR2 FYNNEI. The ends were cut back, 6 bases at V and 4 bases at J, with 21 bases in the middle. The variable domain in full, with the rest retrieved from reference TRBV2 and TRBJ1-4, is EPEVTQTPSHQVTQMGQEVILRCVPISNHLYFYWYRQILGQKVEFLVSFYNNEISEKSEIFDDQFSVERPDGSNFTLKIRSTKLEDSAMYFCASRGGLPEGLNEKLFFGSGTQLSVL.

This clone came up once. This same CDR3 is encoded by further DNA sequences in the sample. The chain combines TRBV27 with TRBJ2-7; D unresolved. Germline CDR1 is MNHEY and CDR2 is SMNVEV (reference sequence). Trimming cost V 3 bases and J 6 bases, with 6 bases left between them. The CDR3 runs to 11 residues. CDR3 loop: CASSFYGEQYF. CDR3 DNA sequence: TGTGCCAGCAGTTTCTATGGCGAGCAGTACTTC.

The chain employs TRBV28 and TRBJ1-3, with 8 bases matching TRBD1. Per germline, CDR1 MDHEN and CDR2 SYDVKM. This CDR3 is built from 16 residues. Unmatched junction bases numbered 6, after V lost 2 bases and J lost 3 bases. The DNA of the CDR3 is TGTGCCAGCAGTTTAATTCAGGGGGCTTTTGGAAACACCATATATTTT. It yields the protein CASSLIQGAFGNTIYF. Supplemented by reference TRBV28 and TRBJ1-3, the full variable domain reads DVKVTQSSRYLVKRTGEKVFLECVQDMDHENMFWYRQDPGLGLRLIYFSYDVKMKEKGDIPEGYSVSREKKERFSLILESASTNQTSMYLCASSLIQGAFGNTIYFGEGSWLTVV.

The J gene is TRBJ1-1, the V gene TRBV19; TRBD1 agrees at 7 bases. The CDR3 length is 16 residues. Germline V gene data show CDR1 as LNHDA and CDR2 as SQIVND (reference sequence). V was clipped by 10 bases and J by 3 bases; unmatched bases: 17. CDR3 in DNA: TGTGCCACCCAGGGGCTAGGGGGCGAGGGTTACACTGAAGCTTTCTTT. Translating it yields CATQGLGGEGYTEAFF.

The rearrangement links TRBV19 to TRBJ2-6; D gene ambiguous. Germline V gives CDR1 LNHDA, CDR2 SQIVND (reference sequence). Trimming pared 11 bases from V and 3 bases from J, leaving 8 bases between. The CDR3 runs to 12 residues. The CDR3 bases are TGTGCCGCCCGCATTGGGGCCAACGTCCTGACTTTC. Residues: CAARIGANVLTF. The full variable domain, in which reference TRBV19 and TRBJ2-6 provide the parts outside the CDR3, is DGGITQSPKYLFRKEGQNVTLSCEQNLNHDAMYWYRQDPGQGLRLIYYSQIVNDFQKGDIAEGYSVSREKKESFPLTVTSAQKNPTAFYLCAARIGANVLTFGAGSRLTVL.

The rearrangement links TRBV11-2 to TRBJ2-1, with TRBD2 matching 7 bases. In germline, CDR1 is SGHAT, CDR2 FQNNGV. CDR3 size: 14 residues. The J segment lost 10 bases and the V segment lost 4 bases, leaving 10 bases of the junction unmatched. The CDR3 loop reads CASSSRGRTPEQFF. The DNA for the CDR3 is TGTGCCAGCAGCTCTCGCGGGAGAACCCCCGAGCAGTTCTTC.

The chain is built from TRBV5-1 and TRBJ2-5; 16 bases map to TRBD2. The CDR3 consists of 17 residues. Germline V gives CDR1 SGHRS, CDR2 YFSETQ. J lost 5 bases, V lost 3 bases, and 7 bases had no gene match. CDR3 DNA sequence: TGCGCCAGCAGCTCGACCGGGACTAGCGGGAGGGGGGAGACCCAGTACTTC. Its translation: CASSSTGTSGRGETQYF.

The chain couples TRBV15 to TRBJ1-4, with no clear D. Per germline, CDR1 LNHNV and CDR2 YYDKDF (reference sequence). V shed 6 bases and J shed 0 bases, with 11 bases lying between them. This CDR3 has 15 residues. CDR3 in amino acids: CATRNDPSTNEKLFF. The DNA of the CDR3 is TGTGCCACCAGAAATGACCCATCAACTAATGAAAAACTGTTTTTT.

The chain joins TRBV27 to TRBJ2-1; TRBD1 matches 8 bases. This CDR3 region has 14 residues. Per the germline V gene, CDR1 is MNHEY and CDR2 is SMNVEV (reference sequence). Trimming at V came to 3 bases and at J to 7 bases, leaving 5 bases not matched to a gene. CDR3 sequence reads: CASSFSRGRNEQFF. CDR3 nucleotides: TGTGCCAGCAGTTTTAGCAGGGGGCGGAATGAGCAGTTCTTC.

A single count supports this clone. The chain couples TRBV5-1 to TRBJ2-7; the D is unclear. V was cut by 4 bases and J by 3 bases, with 14 bases left in between. This CDR3 has 14 residues. Germline CDR1 and CDR2: SGHRS and YFSETQ. The CDR3 DNA sequence: TGCGCCAGCAGCGCCGCCCGACAAAACTACGAGCAGTACTTC. Its protein product is CASSAARQNYEQYF.

Details on this clone: The same CDR3 arises from other DNA sequences in this sample as well. The J gene is TRBJ2-7, the V gene TRBV2; either TRBD1 or TRBD2 may fit D (5 bases each). The V gene lost 6 bases and the J gene lost 2 bases, with 11 bases spanning the gap. The CDR3 runs to 13 residues. Germline lookup yields CDR1 SNHLY and CDR2 FYNNEI. The CDR3 DNA reads TGTGCCAGCAGGGGGCAGGGACCCTACGAGCAGTACTTC. Its protein is CASRGQGPYEQYF. Combining the CDR3 with reference TRBV2 and TRBJ2-7 gives the whole variable domain EPEVTQTPSHQVTQMGQEVILRCVPISNHLYFYWYRQILGQKVEFLVSFYNNEISEKSEIFDDQFSVERPDGSNFTLKIRSTKLEDSAMYFCASRGQGPYEQYFGPGTRLTVT.

The V gene is TRBV4-3, the J gene TRBJ2-2, with 12 nucleotides matching TRBD1. Germline V gene lookup returns CDR1 LGHNA and CDR2 YSLEER. The CDR3 is made up of 17 amino acids. The trim removed 4 bases at V and 3 bases at J, leaving 6 bases unmatched. CDR3 region: CASSRKGQGADTGELFF. In DNA form, the CDR3 reads TGCGCCAGCAGCCGAAAGGGACAGGGGGCAGACACCGGGGAGCTGTTTTTT.

About this clone itself: Distinct nucleotide sequences in the sample also encode this CDR3. V and J are TRBV7-9 and TRBJ2-7, with D unresolved. Germline-derived CDR1 and CDR2 are SEHNR and FQNEAQ (reference sequence). This CDR3 is 11 amino acids long. The V end was cut by 5 bases, the J end by 3 bases, with 5 bases between. The CDR3 protein is CASSQDYEQYF. The DNA for the CDR3 is TGTGCCAGCAGCCAAGACTACGAGCAGTACTTC.